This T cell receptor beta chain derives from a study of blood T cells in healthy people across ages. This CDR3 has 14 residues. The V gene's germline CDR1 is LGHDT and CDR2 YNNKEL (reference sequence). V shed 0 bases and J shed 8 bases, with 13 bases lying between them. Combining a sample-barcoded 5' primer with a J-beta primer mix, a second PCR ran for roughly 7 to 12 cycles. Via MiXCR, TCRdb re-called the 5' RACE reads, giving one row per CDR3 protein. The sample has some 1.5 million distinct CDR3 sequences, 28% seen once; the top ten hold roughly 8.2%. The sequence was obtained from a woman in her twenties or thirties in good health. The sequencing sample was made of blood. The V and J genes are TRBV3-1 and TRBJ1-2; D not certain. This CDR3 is CASSQDGGIEGYTF. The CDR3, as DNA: TGTGCCAGCAGCCAAGATGGAGGGATCGAAGGCTACACCTTC.